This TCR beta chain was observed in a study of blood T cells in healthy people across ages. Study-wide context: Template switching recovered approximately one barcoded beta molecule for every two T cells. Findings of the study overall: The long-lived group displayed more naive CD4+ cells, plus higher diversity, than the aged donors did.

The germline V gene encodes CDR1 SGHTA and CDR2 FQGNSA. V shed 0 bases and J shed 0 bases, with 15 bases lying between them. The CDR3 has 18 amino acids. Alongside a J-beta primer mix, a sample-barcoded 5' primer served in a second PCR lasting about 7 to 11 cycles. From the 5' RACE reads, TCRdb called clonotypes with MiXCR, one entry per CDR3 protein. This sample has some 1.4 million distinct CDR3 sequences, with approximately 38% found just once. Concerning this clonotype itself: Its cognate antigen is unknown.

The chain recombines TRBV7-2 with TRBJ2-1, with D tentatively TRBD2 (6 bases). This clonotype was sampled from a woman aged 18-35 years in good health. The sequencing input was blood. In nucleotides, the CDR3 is TGTGCCAGCAGCTTAGCGCCCCGTACTAGCAGCTCCTACAATGAGCAGTTCTTC. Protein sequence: CASSLAPRTSSSYNEQFF.